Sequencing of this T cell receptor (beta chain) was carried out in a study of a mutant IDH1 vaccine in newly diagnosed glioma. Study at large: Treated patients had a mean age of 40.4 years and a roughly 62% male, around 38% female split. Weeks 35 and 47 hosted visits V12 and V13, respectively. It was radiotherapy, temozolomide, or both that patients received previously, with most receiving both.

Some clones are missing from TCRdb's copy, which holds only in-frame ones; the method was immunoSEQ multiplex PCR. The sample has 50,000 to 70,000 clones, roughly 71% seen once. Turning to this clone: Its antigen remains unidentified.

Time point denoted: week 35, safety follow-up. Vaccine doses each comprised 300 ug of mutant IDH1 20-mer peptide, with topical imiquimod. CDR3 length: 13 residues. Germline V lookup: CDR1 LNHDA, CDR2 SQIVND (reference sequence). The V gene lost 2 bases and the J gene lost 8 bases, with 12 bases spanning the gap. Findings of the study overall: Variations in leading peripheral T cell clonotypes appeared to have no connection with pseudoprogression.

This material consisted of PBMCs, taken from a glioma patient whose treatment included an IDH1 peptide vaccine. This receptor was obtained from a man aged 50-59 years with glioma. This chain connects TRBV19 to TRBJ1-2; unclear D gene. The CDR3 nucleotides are TGTGCCAGTAGTATAAGGGAACCGGAAGGCTACACCTTC. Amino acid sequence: CASSIREPEGYTF.